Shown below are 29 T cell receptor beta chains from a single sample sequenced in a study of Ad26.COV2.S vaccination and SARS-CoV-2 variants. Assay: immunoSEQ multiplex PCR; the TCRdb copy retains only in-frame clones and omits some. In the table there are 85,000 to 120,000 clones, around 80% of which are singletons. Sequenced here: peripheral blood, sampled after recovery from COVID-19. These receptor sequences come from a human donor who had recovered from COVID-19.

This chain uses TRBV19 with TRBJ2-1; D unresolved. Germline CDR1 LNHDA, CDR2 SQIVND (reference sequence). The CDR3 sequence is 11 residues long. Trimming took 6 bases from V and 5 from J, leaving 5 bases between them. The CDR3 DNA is TGTGCCAGTAGCTTGCACAATGAGCAGTTCTTC. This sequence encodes CASSLHNEQFF.

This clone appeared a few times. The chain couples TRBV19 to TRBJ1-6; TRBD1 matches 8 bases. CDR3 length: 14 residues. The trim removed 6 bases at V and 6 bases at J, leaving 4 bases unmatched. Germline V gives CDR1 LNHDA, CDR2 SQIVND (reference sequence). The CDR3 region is CASRSGQANSPLHF. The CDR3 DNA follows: TGTGCCAGTAGGTCGGGACAGGCTAATTCACCCCTCCACTTT.

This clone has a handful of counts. CDR3: CASSFWGLGETQYF. DNA of the CDR3: TGCGCCAGCAGCTTTTGGGGGTTAGGAGAGACCCAGTACTTC. The V and J genes are TRBV5-1 and TRBJ2-5; D is possibly TRBD1 or TRBD2 (5 bases each). V lost 2 bases to trimming and J lost 4 bases, with 12 bases between them. Germline V CDR1 and CDR2: SGHRS, YFSETQ. CDR3 length: 14 amino acids.

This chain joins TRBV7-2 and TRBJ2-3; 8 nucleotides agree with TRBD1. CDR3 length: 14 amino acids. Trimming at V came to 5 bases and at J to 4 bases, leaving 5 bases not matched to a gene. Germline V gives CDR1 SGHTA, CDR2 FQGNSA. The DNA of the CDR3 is TGTGCCAGCAGCCTGACAGGGGATGCAGATACGCAGTATTTT. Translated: CASSLTGDADTQYF.

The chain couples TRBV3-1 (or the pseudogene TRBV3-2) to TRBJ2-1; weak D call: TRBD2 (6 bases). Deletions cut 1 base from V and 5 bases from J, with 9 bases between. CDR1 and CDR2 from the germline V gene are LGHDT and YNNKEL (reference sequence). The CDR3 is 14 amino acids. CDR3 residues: CASSQAGENNEQFF. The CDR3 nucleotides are TGTGCCAGCAGCCAAGCGGGGGAGAACAATGAGCAGTTCTTC.

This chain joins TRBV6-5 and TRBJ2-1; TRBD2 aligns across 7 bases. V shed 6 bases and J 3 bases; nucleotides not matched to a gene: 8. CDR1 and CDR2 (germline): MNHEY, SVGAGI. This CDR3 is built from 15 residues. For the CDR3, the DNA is TGTGCCAGCAGACCAACTAGCGAACTCTACAATGAGCAGTTCTTC. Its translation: CASRPTSELYNEQFF.

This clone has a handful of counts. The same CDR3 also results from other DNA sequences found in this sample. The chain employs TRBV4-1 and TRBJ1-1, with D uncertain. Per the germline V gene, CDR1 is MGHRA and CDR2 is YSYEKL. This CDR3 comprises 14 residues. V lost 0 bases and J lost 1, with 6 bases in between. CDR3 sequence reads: CASSQDIGNTEAFF. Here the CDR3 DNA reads TGCGCCAGCAGCCAAGATATCGGGAACACTGAAGCTTTCTTT.

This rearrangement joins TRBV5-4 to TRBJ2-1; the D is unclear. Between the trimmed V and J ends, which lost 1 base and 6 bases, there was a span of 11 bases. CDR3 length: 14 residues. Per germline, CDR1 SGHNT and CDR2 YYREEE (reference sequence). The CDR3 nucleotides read TGTGCCAGCAGCTTGACCGGTACAAGCAATGAGCAGTTCTTC. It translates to CASSLTGTSNEQFF. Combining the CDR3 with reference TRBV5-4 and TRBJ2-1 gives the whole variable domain ETGVTQSPTHLIKTRGQQVTLRCSSQSGHNTVSWYQQALGQGPQFIFQYYREEENGRGNFPPRFSGLQFPNYSSELNVNALELDDSALYLCASSLTGTSNEQFFGPGTRLTVL.

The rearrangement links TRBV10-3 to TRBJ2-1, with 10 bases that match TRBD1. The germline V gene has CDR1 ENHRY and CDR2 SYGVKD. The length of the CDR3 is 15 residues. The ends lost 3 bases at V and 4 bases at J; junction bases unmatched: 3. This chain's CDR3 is CAISEPGQGYNEQFF. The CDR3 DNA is TGTGCCATCAGTGAACCGGGACAGGGGTACAATGAGCAGTTCTTC.

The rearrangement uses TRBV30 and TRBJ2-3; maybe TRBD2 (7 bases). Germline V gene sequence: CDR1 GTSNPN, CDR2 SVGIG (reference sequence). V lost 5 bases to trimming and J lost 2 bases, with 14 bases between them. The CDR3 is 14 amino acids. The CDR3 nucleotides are TGTGCCTGGGGGGAGGGGGGATACACAGATACGCAGTATTTT. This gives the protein CAWGEGGYTDTQYF.

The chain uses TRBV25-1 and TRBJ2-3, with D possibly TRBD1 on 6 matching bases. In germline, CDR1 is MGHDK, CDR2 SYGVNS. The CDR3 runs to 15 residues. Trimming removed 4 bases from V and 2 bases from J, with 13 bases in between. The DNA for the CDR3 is TGTGCCAGCAGTGGGGGGCCAGCGCTCACAGATACGCAGTATTTT. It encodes CASSGGPALTDTQYF.

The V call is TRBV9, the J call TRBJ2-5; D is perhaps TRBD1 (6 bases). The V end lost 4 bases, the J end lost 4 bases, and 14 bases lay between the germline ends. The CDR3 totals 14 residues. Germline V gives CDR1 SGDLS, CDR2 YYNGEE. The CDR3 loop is CASSPRAGVETQYF. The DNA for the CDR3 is TGTGCCAGCAGCCCCCGGGCAGGGGTAGAGACCCAGTACTTC.

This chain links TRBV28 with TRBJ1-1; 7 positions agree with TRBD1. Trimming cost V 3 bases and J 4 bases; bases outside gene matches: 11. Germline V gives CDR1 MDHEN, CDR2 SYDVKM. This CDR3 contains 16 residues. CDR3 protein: CASSLPLTGLLTEAFF. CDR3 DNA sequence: TGTGCCAGCAGTTTGCCCCTGACAGGGTTGCTCACTGAAGCTTTCTTT.

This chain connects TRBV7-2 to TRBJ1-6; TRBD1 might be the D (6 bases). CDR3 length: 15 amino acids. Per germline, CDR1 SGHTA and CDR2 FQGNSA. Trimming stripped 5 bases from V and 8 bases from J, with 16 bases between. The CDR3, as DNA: TGTGCCAGCAGCGAAGGTACCGCAGGGGATTCACCCCTCCACTTT. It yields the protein CASSEGTAGDSPLHF.

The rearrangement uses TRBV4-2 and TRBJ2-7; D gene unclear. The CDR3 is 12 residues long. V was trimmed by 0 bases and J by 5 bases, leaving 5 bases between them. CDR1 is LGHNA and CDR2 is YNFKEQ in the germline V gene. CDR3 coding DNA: TGTGCCAGCAGCCAAGATATGGACGAGCAGTACTTC. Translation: CASSQDMDEQYF.

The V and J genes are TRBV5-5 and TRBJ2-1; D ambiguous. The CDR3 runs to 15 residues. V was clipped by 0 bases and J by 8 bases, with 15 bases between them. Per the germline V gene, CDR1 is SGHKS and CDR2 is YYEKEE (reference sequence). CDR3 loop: CASSLGRQVWDEQFF. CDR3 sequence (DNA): TGTGCCAGCAGCTTGGGTCGGCAGGTATGGGATGAGCAGTTCTTC.

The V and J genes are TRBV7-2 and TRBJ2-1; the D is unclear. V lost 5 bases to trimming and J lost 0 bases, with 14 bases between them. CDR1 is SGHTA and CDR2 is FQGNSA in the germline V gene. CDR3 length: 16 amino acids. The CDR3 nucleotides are TGTGCCAGCAGCCCTGCGGACGGTTACTCCTACAATGAGCAGTTCTTC. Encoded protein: CASSPADGYSYNEQFF.

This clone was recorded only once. Here the CDR3 reads CASSQTGQYEQYF. CDR3 in DNA: TGCGCCAGCAGCCAAACAGGGCAGTACGAGCAGTACTTC. The V gene is TRBV4-1, the J gene TRBJ2-7, with D perhaps TRBD1 (6 bases). This CDR3 is built from 13 residues. The germline V and J ends were trimmed by 2 bases and 4 bases, with 9 bases remaining between them. Germline V gene lookup returns CDR1 MGHRA and CDR2 YSYEKL.

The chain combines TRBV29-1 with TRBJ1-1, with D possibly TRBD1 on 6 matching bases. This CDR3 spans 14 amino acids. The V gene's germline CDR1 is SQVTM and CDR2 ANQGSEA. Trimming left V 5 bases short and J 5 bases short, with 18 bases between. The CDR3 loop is CSVSDRSRGTEAFF. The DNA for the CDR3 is TGCAGCGTTAGCGACAGGAGCCGAGGGACTGAAGCTTTCTTT.

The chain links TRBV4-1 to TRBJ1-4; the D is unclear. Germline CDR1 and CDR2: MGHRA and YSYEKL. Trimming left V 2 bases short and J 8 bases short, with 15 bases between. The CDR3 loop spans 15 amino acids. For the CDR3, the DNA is TGCGCCAGCAGCCAAATAACGGACCTAGAGGAAAAACTGTTTTTT. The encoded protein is CASSQITDLEEKLFF.

CDR3 coding DNA: TGTGCCATCAGTCTAGCGGGGACGGAGACCCAGTACTTC. Amino acid sequence: CAISLAGTETQYF. The chain links TRBV10-3 to TRBJ2-5; 9 positions match TRBD2. Germline values: CDR1 ENHRY, CDR2 SYGVKD. With 5 bases clipped from V and 5 bases from J, the junction kept 3 bases outside the gene matches. The CDR3 extends over 13 amino acids.

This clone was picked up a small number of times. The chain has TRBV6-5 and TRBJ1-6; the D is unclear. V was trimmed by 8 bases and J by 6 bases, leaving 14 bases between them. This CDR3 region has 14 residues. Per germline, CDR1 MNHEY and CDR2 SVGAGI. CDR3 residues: CASLGLWANSPLHF. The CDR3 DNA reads TGTGCCAGCCTCGGGTTGTGGGCTAATTCACCCCTCCACTTT.

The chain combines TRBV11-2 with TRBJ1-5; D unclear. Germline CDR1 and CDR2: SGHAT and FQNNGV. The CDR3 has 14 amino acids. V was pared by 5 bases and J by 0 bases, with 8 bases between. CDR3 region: CASSPQISNQPQHF. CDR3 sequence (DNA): TGTGCCAGCAGCCCACAGATTAGCAATCAGCCCCAGCATTTT.

CDR3 DNA: TGTGCCTGGAAGGGTCAGGGGCATGGCTACACCTTC. This codes for CAWKGQGHGYTF. The chain uses TRBV30 and TRBJ1-2; D is perhaps TRBD1 (6 bases). V was cut by 4 bases and J by 6 bases, with 12 bases left in between. Germline values: CDR1 GTSNPN, CDR2 SVGIG (reference sequence). The CDR3 contains 12 residues.

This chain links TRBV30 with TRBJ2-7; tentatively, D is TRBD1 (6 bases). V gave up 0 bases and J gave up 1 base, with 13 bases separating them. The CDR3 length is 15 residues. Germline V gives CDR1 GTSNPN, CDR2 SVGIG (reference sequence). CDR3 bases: TGTGCCTGGAGTGTAGAAAGGACAGCATCCTACGAGCAGTACTTC. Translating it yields CAWSVERTASYEQYF. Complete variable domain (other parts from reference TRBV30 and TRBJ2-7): SQTIHQWPATLVQPVGSPLSLECTVEGTSNPNLYWYRQAAGRGLQLLFYSVGIGQISSEVPQNLSASRPQDRQFILSSKKLLLSDSGFYLCAWSVERTASYEQYFGPGTRLTVT.

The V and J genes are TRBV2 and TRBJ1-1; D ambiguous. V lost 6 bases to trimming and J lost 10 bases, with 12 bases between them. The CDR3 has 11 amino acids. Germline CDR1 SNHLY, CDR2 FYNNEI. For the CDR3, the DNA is TGTGCCAGCAGGCAAGAAATTTTAGCTTTCTTT. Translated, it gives CASRQEILAFF. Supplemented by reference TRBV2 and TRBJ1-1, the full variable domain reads EPEVTQTPSHQVTQMGQEVILRCVPISNHLYFYWYRQILGQKVEFLVSFYNNEISEKSEIFDDQFSVERPDGSNFTLKIRSTKLEDSAMYFCASRQEILAFFGQGTRLTVV.

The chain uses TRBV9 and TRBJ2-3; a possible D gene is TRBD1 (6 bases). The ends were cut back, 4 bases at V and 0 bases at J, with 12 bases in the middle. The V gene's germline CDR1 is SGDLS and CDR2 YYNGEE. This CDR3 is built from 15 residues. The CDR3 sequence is CASSTWTASTDTQYF. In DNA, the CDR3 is TGTGCCAGCAGCACCTGGACAGCAAGCACAGATACGCAGTATTTT.

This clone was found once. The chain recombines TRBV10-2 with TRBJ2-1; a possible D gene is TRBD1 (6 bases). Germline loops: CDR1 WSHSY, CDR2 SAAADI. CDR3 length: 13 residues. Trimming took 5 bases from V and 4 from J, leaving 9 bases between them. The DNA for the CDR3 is TGCGCCAGCAGTAAAGGGGGTTACAATGAGCAGTTCTTC. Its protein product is CASSKGGYNEQFF.

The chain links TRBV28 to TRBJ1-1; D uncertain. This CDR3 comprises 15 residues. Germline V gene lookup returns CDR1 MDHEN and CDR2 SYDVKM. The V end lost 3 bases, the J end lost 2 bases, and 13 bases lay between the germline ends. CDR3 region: CASSLPGIRNTEAFF. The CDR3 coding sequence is TGTGCCAGCAGTTTGCCCGGGATCCGAAACACTGAAGCTTTCTTT.